The clone carrying this T cell receptor beta chain was counted at least ten times. Its antigen is not identified. The germline V gene encodes CDR1 DFQATT and CDR2 SNEGSKA (reference sequence). Trimming took off 7 bases at V and 7 bases at J, with 15 bases between the two ends. This CDR3 is built from 12 residues. In the authors' methods: Variation in CDR3 across clinicopathological groups served as the basis for constructing a distant-metastasis classifier in papillary thyroid cancer. TCRdb used MiXCR to call clones anew from the PCR reads. TCRdb, not the original authors, processed these V and J calls. The sample comprises some 33,000 clones, roughly 20% of which are singletons, and roughly 3.1% rests with the top ten. Every patient underwent thyroid surgery untreated. This specimen comes from a study of metastatic and nonmetastatic thyroid tumors. Study-level background: Comparison of repertoires was carried out across blood and tumor or nodule tissue from malignant and benign thyroid patients. Study-wide findings and caveats: Patients with malignant thyroid tumors reportedly had significantly higher TCR beta diversity than those with benign nodules, in blood and tumor.

The TCR comes from a male donor with papillary thyroid cancer or a benign thyroid nodule (not recorded which). Some clones in this sample may be carry-over from other donors' samples. Sequencing was done on a sample of tumor tissue. This chain connects TRBV20-1 to TRBJ2-3; the D gene is possibly TRBD2 (6 bases). CDR3 nucleotide sequence: TGCAGTGGGAGGGACTTAACTTATACGCAGTATTTT. Translating it yields CSGRDLTYTQYF.